The source of this T cell receptor beta chain is a study of blood T cells in healthy people across ages. For the second PCR, which ran for about 7 to 11 cycles, a sample-barcoded 5' primer and a J-beta primer mix were used. Each cDNA was tagged by a template-switch adaptor containing 12 random nucleotides. TCRdb re-analysed the 5' RACE reads in MiXCR, keeping a single row per CDR3 protein. Here the sample spans 1.5 million to 2 million distinct CDR3 sequences, around 48% being singletons. Germline CDR1 reads ENHRY; CDR2 reads SYGVKD. This CDR3 region has 13 residues. The V end lost 7 bases, the J end lost 8 bases, and 15 bases lay between the germline ends. Concerning this clonotype itself: A much larger clone is a single base away; this may be a read error.

Sequenced sample: blood. This receptor was obtained from a woman between 40 and 55 years old in good health. The genes are TRBV10-3 and TRBJ2-1, with TRBD1 as a possible D gene (6 bases). CDR3 in DNA: TGTGCCATCAATCCACAGGGCTGGGATGAGCAGTTCTTC. This sequence encodes CAINPQGWDEQFF.